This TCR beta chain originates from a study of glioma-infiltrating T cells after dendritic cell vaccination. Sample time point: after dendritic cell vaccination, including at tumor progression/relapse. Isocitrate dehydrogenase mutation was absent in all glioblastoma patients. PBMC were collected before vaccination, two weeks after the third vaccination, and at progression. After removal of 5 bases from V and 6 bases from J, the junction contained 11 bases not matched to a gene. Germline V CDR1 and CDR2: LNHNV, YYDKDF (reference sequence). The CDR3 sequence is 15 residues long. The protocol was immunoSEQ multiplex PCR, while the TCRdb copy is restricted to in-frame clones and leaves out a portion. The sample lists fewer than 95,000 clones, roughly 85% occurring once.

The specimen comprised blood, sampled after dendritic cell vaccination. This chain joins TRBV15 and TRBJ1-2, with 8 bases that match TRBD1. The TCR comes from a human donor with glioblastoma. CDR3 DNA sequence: TGTGCCACCAGCCCGGCGACAGGGGCTACCAATGGCTACACCTTC. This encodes CATSPATGATNGYTF.